Listed below are T cell receptor beta chains from one sample, sequenced in a study of graft-versus-host responses after intestinal transplantation. Generated by immunoSEQ multiplex PCR, the TCRdb table keeps only in-frame clones and is missing some. The sample shows 12,000 or so clones, 93% of them seen only once. The starting material was PBMCs, obtained approximately 110 days after intestinal transplant. All receptors come from a human patient who received an intestinal transplant, so some T cells may come from the graft donor. Each CDR3 is given with its conserved first and last residue. Fields, in order: CDR3 length, clone size, D gene, J gene, V gene, CDR3 protein, CDR3 DNA. A D gene is named only where the DNA matches it firmly. For some rows the clone size is stated as once, few or many, or as a class when expanded; others skip it.

>15|NA|TRBD2|TRBJ2-1|TRBV2
CATPPATSGFNEQFF
TGTGCCACTCCTCCGGCGACTAGCGGGTTCAATGAGCAGTTCTTC
>13|NA|NA|TRBJ2-7|TRBV4-1
CASSQGSTYEQYF
TGCGCCAGCAGCCAAGGCAGTACCTACGAGCAGTACTTC
>13|NA|NA|TRBJ1-2|TRBV27
CASSLFSGDGYTF
TGTGCCAGCAGTTTATTTAGCGGGGATGGCTACACCTTC
>13|once|TRBD1|TRBJ1-2|TRBV6-5
CASTTGLGYGYTF
TGTGCCAGTACGACAGGGCTCGGCTATGGCTACACCTTC
>12|NA|NA|TRBJ2-1|TRBV7-9
CASSRDSSEQFF
TGTGCCAGCAGCCGCGACAGTAGTGAGCAGTTCTTC
>11|once|TRBD1|TRBJ2-7|TRBV29-1
CSAGGFNEQYF
TGCAGTGCAGGGGGCTTCAACGAGCAGTACTTC
>13|NA|NA|TRBJ2-7|TRBV5-6
CASSSPSSYEQYF
TGTGCCAGCAGCTCCCCTTCCTCCTACGAGCAGTACTTC
>15|NA|TRBD2|TRBJ2-1|TRBV29-1
CSVEVSGSSYNEQFF
TGCAGCGTTGAAGTTAGCGGGAGCTCCTACAATGAGCAGTTCTTC
>20|NA|TRBD2|TRBJ2-5|TRBV29-1
CSAPAPGNSGREVGQETQYF
TGCAGCGCCCCGGCCCCAGGAAATAGCGGGAGAGAAGTAGGGCAAGAGACCCAGTACTTC
>14|NA|TRBD1|TRBJ1-1|TRBV6-9
CAGSPPAGGTEAFF
TGTGCCGGCAGCCCCCCCGCAGGGGGGACTGAAGCTTTCTTT
>16|NA|TRBD2|TRBJ2-7|TRBV4-2
CASSQETSGSTYEQYF
TGTGCCAGCAGCCAAGAAACTAGCGGGAGCACCTACGAGCAGTACTTC
>13|NA|NA|TRBJ1-4|TRBV5-4
CASSLAGNEKLFF
TGTGCCAGCAGCTTGGCCGGAAATGAAAAACTGTTTTTT
>16|NA|TRBD1|TRBJ2-1|TRBV6-5
CASSYSRGRNYNEQFF
TGTGCCAGCAGTTACTCGAGGGGGCGCAACTACAATGAGCAGTTCTTC
>11|NA|NA|TRBJ2-4|TRBV14
CASSQGGTPYF
TGTGCCAGCAGCCAAGGCGGGACCCCTTACTTC
>14|NA|NA|TRBJ2-5|TRBV10-1
CASSESGGAETQYF
TGCGCCAGCAGTGAGTCGGGGGGCGCAGAGACCCAGTACTTC
>17|NA|TRBD2|TRBJ2-2|TRBV11-3
CASSRIPGTSSVGELFF
TGTGCCAGCAGCCGCATTCCCGGGACTAGTTCAGTCGGGGAGCTGTTTTTT
>15|NA|TRBD1|TRBJ2-1|TRBV27
CASRISGTAFFEQFF
TGTGCCAGCAGGATTTCCGGGACAGCCTTTTTTGAGCAGTTCTTC
>13|NA|NA|TRBJ1-1|TRBV13
CASSLGGSTEAFF
TGTGCCAGCAGCTTAGGAGGTTCCACTGAAGCTTTCTTT
>15|NA|TRBD2|TRBJ2-1|TRBV15
CATTKTSEGGNEQFF
TGTGCCACCACAAAAACTAGCGAAGGCGGGAATGAGCAGTTCTTC
>13|NA|NA|TRBJ2-5|TRBV19
CASTSSGLKTQYF
TGTGCCAGTACCTCAAGCGGGCTGAAGACCCAGTACTTC
>16|NA|NA|TRBJ2-7|TRBV27
CASSLTSASSTYEQYF
TGTGCCAGCAGTTTAACGTCAGCCAGTTCCACTTACGAGCAGTACTTC
>17|NA|NA|TRBJ1-2|TRBV11-1
CASSLSSEAGKTYGYTF
TGTGCCAGCAGCTTAAGTAGTGAGGCTGGAAAGACCTATGGCTACACCTTC
>15|NA|NA|TRBJ2-2|TRBV5-1
CASSLKQGNTGELFF
TGCGCCAGCAGCTTGAAGCAGGGGAACACCGGGGAGCTGTTTTTT
>16|once|TRBD1|TRBJ1-5|TRBV28
CASSLWGQDSNQPQHF
TGTGCCAGCAGTTTATGGGGACAGGATAGCAATCAGCCCCAGCATTTT
>15|NA|NA|TRBJ1-4|TRBV2
CASTVGGWSNEKLFF
TGTGCCAGCACGGTAGGCGGATGGTCTAATGAAAAACTGTTTTTT
>14|once|TRBD1|TRBJ2-7|TRBV18
CASSPPGTVYEQYF
TGTGCCAGCTCACCACCGGGGACAGTCTACGAGCAGTACTTC
>16|NA|NA|TRBJ1-1|TRBV18
CASSPLVGAMNTEAFF
TGTGCCAGCTCACCTCTCGTAGGGGCGATGAACACTGAAGCTTTCTTT
>15|NA|NA|TRBJ1-2|TRBV12-5
CASGLVRVENYGYTF
TGTGCTAGTGGTTTGGTACGCGTCGAGAACTATGGCTACACCTTC
>15|NA|NA|TRBJ2-2|TRBV28
CASSFGVTNTGELFF
TGTGCCAGCAGTTTCGGGGTAACGAACACCGGGGAGCTGTTTTTT
>14|NA|NA|TRBJ2-1|TRBV18
CASSNVSSYNEQFF
TGTGCCAGCTCTAACGTGAGCTCCTACAATGAGCAGTTCTTC
>14|NA|TRBD1|TRBJ1-5|TRBV5-6
CASSLGQGGQPQHF
TGTGCCAGCAGCTTAGGACAGGGTGGGCAGCCCCAGCATTTT
>13|NA|NA|TRBJ1-2|TRBV6-6
CASSYSTGGELQF
TGTGCCAGCAGTTACTCGACGGGGGGGGAACTCCAGTTC
>17|NA|TRBD2|TRBJ2-5|TRBV10-1
CASSESFIAGGKETQYF
TGCGCCAGCAGTGAGTCGTTTATAGCGGGAGGGAAAGAGACCCAGTACTTC
>17|NA|NA|TRBJ2-3|TRBV27
CASGALGTGTSTDTQYF
TGTGCCAGCGGGGCTCTAGGGACGGGGACTAGCACAGATACGCAGTATTTT
>16|NA|TRBD2|TRBJ2-1|TRBV4-1
CASSLLHQRDYNEQFF
TGCGCCAGCAGCTTACTACACCAGCGGGACTACAATGAGCAGTTCTTC
>17|NA|TRBD1|TRBJ1-1|TRBV28
CASSSSLAGTANTEAFF
TGTGCCAGCAGCTCCTCCCTAGCCGGGACAGCGAACACTGAAGCTTTCTTT
>12|NA|NA|TRBJ2-1|TRBV6-6
CASRSGGDEQFF
TGTGCCAGCAGGTCAGGGGGGGATGAGCAGTTCTTC
>13|NA|NA|TRBJ2-7|TRBV15
CATSRGARDEQYF
TGTGCCACCAGCAGAGGTGCCCGGGACGAGCAGTACTTC
>14|NA|TRBD2|TRBJ2-7|TRBV27
CASSLGLAEIEQYF
TGTGCCAGCAGTTTGGGACTAGCGGAGATCGAGCAGTACTTC
>13|NA|NA|TRBJ2-7|TRBV5-6
CASSQAGHYEQYF
TGTGCCAGCAGCCAGGCCGGGCACTACGAGCAGTACTTC
>16|NA|TRBD2|TRBJ2-1|TRBV13
CASSPTLAGGGIGQFF
TGTGCCAGCAGCCCAACTCTAGCGGGAGGGGGCATAGGGCAGTTCTTC